This is a list of T cell receptor beta chains from one sample in a study of T cell changes during pregnancy in multiple sclerosis. Profiling relied on immunoSEQ multiplex PCR, and the TCRdb table lists in-frame clones only, not all of them. The data show approximately 88,000 clones, nearly 95% seen once. This sample comprised peripheral blood, obtained in the second trimester of pregnancy. These receptor sequences come from a female donor with multiple sclerosis, enrolled in a pregnancy study. CDR3s include the opening cysteine and the closing phenylalanine or tryptophan. A D gene is named only where the DNA matches it firmly. Rows may omit the clone size; those that give it use once, few, many or a size class.

>TRBJ1-2|TRBV15|TRBD1|once
TGTGCCACCAGCTTAAACCGGGACAGAAGATATGGCTACACCTTC
CATSLNRDRRYGYTF
>TRBJ2-1|TRBV5-1|TRBD2|.
TGCGCCAGCAGCCCGGGACTAGCGGGAGATAGTGGACAAAATGAGCAGTTCTTC
CASSPGLAGDSGQNEQFF
>TRBJ2-1|TRBV30|TRBD2|once
TGTGCCTGGAGTGTTGGGACTAGGTCGATGAGCTCCTACAATGAGCAGTTCTTC
CAWSVGTRSMSSYNEQFF
>TRBJ2-1|TRBV2|TRBD2|.
TGTGCCAGCAGTGAAAGGCTAGCGGGGGACAATGAGCAGTTCTTC
CASSERLAGDNEQFF
>TRBJ1-3|TRBV18|.|.
TGTGCCAGCTCACCATGGGCAGACGGTGGAAACACCATATATTTT
CASSPWADGGNTIYF
>TRBJ1-1|TRBV6-5|TRBD1|.
TGTGCCAGCAGTTACTCGACAGGGGGGCTAAACACTGAAGCTTTCTTT
CASSYSTGGLNTEAFF
>TRBJ1-2|TRBV6-5|.|once
TGTGCCAGCAGAAACGACAGACTCTATGGCTACACCTTC
CASRNDRLYGYTF
>TRBJ1-5|TRBV27|.|.
TGTGCCAGCAGCCCCCTTACAGGGTACAATCAGCCCCAGCATTTT
CASSPLTGYNQPQHF
>TRBJ1-5|TRBV19|TRBD1|.
TGTGCCAGTAGTACTCGACAGGGTTGGCAGCCCCAGCATTTT
CASSTRQGWQPQHF
>TRBJ2-2|TRBV25-1|TRBD2|.
TGTGCCAGCAGTGAATTGAGAGCGGGAGGCACCGGGGAGCTGTTTTTT
CASSELRAGGTGELFF
>TRBJ2-5|TRBV5-1|.|.
TGCGCCAGCAGCTTGGGGACTACTCGGTACCAAGAGACCCAGTACTTC
CASSLGTTRYQETQYF
>TRBJ2-1|TRBV7-2|TRBD1|.
TGTGCCAGCAGCATAGACAGGGGAAACTACAATGAGCAGTTCTTC
CASSIDRGNYNEQFF
>TRBJ2-7|TRBV4-3|TRBD1|.
TGCGCCAGCAGCCAGGGAGGGACAGGGAGCAACTACGAGCAGTACTTC
CASSQGGTGSNYEQYF
>TRBJ2-1|TRBV6-1|.|.
TGTGCCAGCAGTGGAAAGCGGGAGCAGTTCTTC
CASSGKREQFF
>TRBJ2-7|TRBV18|.|.
TGTGCCAGCTCACCCAGGCTTGATAGGTCGTACGAGCAGTACTTC
CASSPRLDRSYEQYF
>TRBJ2-1|TRBV19|.|.
TGTGCCAGTAGACCCAGCTCCTACAATGAGCAGTTCTTC
CASRPSSYNEQFF
>TRBJ2-1|TRBV6-5|TRBD2|.
TGTGCCAGCAGTGACGGGACTAGCGGCAATGAGCAGTTCTTC
CASSDGTSGNEQFF
>TRBJ1-2|TRBV5-1|.|.
TGCGCCAGCAGCCGCGGGACCGATGATTATGGCTACACCTTC
CASSRGTDDYGYTF
>TRBJ2-5|TRBV12-5|TRBD1|.
TGTGCTAGTGGTTTGGGGGACAGGGTGGGACACCAAGAGACCCAGTACTTC
CASGLGDRVGHQETQYF
>TRBJ2-7|TRBV28|.|.
TGTGCCAGCAGTCAACCTACAGCCTACGAGCAGTACTTC
CASSQPTAYEQYF
>TRBJ2-1|TRBV4-1|TRBD1|.
TGCGCCAGCAGCCAGAGCCCGGCCGGGACAGGGACCTACAATGAGCAGTTCTTC
CASSQSPAGTGTYNEQFF
>TRBJ2-7|TRBV6-1|TRBD1|medium-sized
TGTGCCAGCAGTGTAGGGACAGGGGGCTCCTACGAGCAGTACTTC
CASSVGTGGSYEQYF
>TRBJ2-7|TRBV5-1|.|.
TGCGCCAGCAGCTCACAGGGCTACGAGCAGTACTTC
CASSSQGYEQYF
>TRBJ2-2|TRBV13|.|.
TGTGCCAGCAGCCCCCTACAGGAAACCGGGGAGCTGTTTTTT
CASSPLQETGELFF
>TRBJ2-5|TRBV7-5|.|.
TGTGTCAGAAGCCTCCCTGGCTTGTTGGGCGGGGGGGGATTGTACAGGGTAGGGGAGACCCAGTACTTC
CVRSLPGLLGGGGLYRVGETQYF
>TRBJ2-1|TRBV6-6|TRBD1|.
TGTGCCAGCAGTGTACAGGGGAAGGGGCACAATGAGCAGTTCTTC
CASSVQGKGHNEQFF
>TRBJ2-5|TRBV6-6|TRBD1|.
TGTGCCAGCAGTCCGAGACAGACAGGGCCCCAAGAGACCCAGTACTTC
CASSPRQTGPQETQYF
>TRBJ1-1|TRBV27|TRBD1|.
TGTGCCAGCAGTCCGGGACAGGATTTCACCCTTGAAGCTTTCTTT
CASSPGQDFTLEAFF
>TRBJ2-7|TRBV18|TRBD2|.
TGTGCCAGCTCACCACAAATAGCGGGAGGGCCGGTCGAGCAGTACTTC
CASSPQIAGGPVEQYF
>TRBJ1-5|TRBV15|.|few
TGTGCCACCAGCAGAGACTCCGGGACACAGCAGCCCCAGCATTTT
CATSRDSGTQQPQHF
>TRBJ2-7|TRBV5-5|.|.
TGTGCCAGCAGCTACCGCCGCGCCTACGAGCAGTACTTC
CASSYRRAYEQYF
>TRBJ2-7|TRBV14|TRBD2|.
TGTGCCAGCAGCCTAGCGGGAGTTTCCCACGAGCAGTACTTC
CASSLAGVSHEQYF
>TRBJ2-7|TRBV6-5|TRBD1|.
TGTGCCATTTCCCCCGGGACAGGGAGGGACGAGCAGTACTTC
CAISPGTGRDEQYF
>TRBJ2-7|TRBV4-1|.|.
TGCGCCAGCAGCAGGGAAAGACTAGGGGCCTTCTACGAGCAGTACTTC
CASSRERLGAFYEQYF
>TRBJ1-1|TRBV6-6|.|once
TGTGCCAGCAGTTACCTACAGGGTACTGAAGCTTTCTTT
CASSYLQGTEAFF
>TRBJ2-1|TRBV7-9|.|.
TGTGCCAGCAGCTTAGGTGTCGAGATTGAGCAGTTCTTC
CASSLGVEIEQFF
>TRBJ2-3|TRBV6-6|TRBD2|.
TGTGCCAGCAGTTACTCGACTAGCGGGTTAGCAGATACGCAGTATTTT
CASSYSTSGLADTQYF
>TRBJ2-5|TRBV30|.|.
TGTGCCTGGAGAGCGGAGGGGGCCGGGGAGACCCAGTACTTC
CAWRAEGAGETQYF
>TRBJ2-2|TRBV7-6|.|.
TGTGCCAGCAGCTCCCAGGGGGGTCTGACCGGGGAGCTGTTTTTT
CASSSQGGLTGELFF
>TRBJ1-4|TRBV7-9|.|.
TGTGCCAGCAGCTCAGGGACACACGAAAAACTGTTTTTT
CASSSGTHEKLFF
>TRBJ2-5|TRBV10-3|.|once
TGTGCCATCAGTGAGAGTGGTAGTCTGGAGACCCAGTACTTC
CAISESGSLETQYF